This paragraph reports one T cell receptor (beta chain). The data derive from a study of blood T cell repertoires in COVID-19. Turning to the study itself: Collection of acute and convalescent COVID-19 samples took place in the United States, Italy and Spain. PBMCs, B-cell-depleted T cells, or T cells provided the cDNA or gDNA that made up the material.

The trim removed 5 bases at V and 2 bases at J, leaving 4 bases unmatched. The germline gives CDR1 SEHNR, CDR2 FQNEAQ (reference sequence). This CDR3 is 15 amino acids long. Source study methods: The authors estimated nucleated cell counts from reference gene primer amplification. TCRdb's copy holds only in-frame clones and misses some; the assay was immunoSEQ multiplex PCR. Clone size and the V and J calls come from that table; the DNA yielded D and trimming. The table records under 150,000 clones, 70% to 85% of them present only once. The chain combines TRBV7-9 with TRBJ2-7; 12 bases line up with TRBD1. Sequenced material: peripheral blood. This receptor was taken from a man aged 55 to 70 with acute or convalescent COVID-19. DNA of the CDR3: TGTGCCAGCAGCCATGGGACAGGGGGCGCCTACGAGCAGTACTTC. As protein: CASSHGTGGAYEQYF.